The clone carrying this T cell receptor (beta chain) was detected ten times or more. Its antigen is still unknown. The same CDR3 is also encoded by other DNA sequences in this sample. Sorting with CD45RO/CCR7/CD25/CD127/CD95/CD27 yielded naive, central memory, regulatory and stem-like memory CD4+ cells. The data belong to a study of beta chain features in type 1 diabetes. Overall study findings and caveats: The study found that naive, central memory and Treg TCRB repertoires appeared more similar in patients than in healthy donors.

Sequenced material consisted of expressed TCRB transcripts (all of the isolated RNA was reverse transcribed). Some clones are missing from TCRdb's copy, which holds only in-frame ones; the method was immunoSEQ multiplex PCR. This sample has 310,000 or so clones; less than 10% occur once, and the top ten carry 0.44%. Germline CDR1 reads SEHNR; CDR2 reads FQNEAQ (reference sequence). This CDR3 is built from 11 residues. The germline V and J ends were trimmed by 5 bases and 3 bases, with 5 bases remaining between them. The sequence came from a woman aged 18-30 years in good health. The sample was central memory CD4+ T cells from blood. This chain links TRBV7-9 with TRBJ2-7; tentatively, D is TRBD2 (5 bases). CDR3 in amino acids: CASSDYYEQYF. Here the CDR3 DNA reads TGTGCCAGCAGCGACTACTACGAGCAGTACTTC.